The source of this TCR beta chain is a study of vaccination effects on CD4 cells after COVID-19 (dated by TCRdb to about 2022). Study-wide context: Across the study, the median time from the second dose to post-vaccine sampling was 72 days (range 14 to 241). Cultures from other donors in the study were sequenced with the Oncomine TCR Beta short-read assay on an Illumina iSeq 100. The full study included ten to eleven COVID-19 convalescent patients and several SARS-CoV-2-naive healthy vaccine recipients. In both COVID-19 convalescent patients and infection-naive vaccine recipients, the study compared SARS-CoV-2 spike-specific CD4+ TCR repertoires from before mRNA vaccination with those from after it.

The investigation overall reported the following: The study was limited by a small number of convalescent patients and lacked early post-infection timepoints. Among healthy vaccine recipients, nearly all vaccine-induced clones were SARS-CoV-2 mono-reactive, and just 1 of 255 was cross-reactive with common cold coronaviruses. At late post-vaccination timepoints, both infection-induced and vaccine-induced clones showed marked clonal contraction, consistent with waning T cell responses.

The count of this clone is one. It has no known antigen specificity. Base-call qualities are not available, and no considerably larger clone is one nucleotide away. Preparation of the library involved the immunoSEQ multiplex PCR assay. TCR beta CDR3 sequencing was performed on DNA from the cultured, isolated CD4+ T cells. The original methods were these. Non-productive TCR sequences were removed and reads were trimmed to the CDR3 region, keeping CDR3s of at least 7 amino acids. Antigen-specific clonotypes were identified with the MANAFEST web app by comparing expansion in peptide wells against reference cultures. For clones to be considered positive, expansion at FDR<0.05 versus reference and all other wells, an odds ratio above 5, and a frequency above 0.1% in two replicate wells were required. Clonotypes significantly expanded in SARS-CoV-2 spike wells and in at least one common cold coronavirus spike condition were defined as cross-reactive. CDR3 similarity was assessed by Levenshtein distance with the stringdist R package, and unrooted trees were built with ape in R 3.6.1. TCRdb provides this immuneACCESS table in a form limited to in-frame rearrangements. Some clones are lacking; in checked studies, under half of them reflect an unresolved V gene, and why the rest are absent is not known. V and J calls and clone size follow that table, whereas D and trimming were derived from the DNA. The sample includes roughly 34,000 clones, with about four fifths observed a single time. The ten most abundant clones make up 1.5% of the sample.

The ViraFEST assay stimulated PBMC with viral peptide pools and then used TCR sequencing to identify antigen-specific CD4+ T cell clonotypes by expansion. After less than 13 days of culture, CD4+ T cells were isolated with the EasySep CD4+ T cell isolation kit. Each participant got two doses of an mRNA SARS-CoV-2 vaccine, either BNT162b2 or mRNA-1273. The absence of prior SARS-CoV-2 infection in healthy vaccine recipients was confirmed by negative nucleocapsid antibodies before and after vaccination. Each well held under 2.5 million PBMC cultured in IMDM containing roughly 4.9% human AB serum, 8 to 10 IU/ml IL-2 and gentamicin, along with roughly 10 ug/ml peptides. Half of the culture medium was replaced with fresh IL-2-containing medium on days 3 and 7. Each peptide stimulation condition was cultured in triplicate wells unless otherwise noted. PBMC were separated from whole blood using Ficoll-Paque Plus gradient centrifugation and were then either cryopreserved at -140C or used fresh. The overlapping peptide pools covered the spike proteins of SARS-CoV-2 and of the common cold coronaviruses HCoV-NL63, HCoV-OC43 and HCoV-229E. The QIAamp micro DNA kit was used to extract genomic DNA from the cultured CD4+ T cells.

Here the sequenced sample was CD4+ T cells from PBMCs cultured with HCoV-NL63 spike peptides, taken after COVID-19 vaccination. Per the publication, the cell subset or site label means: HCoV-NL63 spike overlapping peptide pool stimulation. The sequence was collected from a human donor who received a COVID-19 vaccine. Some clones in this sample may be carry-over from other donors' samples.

The CDR3 protein is CASSTTVGGRETQYF. The base sequence is TGTGCCAGCTCAACGACCGTGGGGGGCAGGGAGACCCAGTACTTC. The chain is assembled from TRBV18 and TRBJ2-5; the D assignment is uncertain and may be TRBD1 or TRBD2, with 6 bases supporting each. As encoded in the germline V gene, CDR1 is KGHSH while CDR2 is LQKENI. Its CDR3 holds 15 amino acids, cysteine through phenylalanine. Left in the record is the CDR3 DNA by itself, 45 bases read in frame from the first base. A distance of 18 bases separates the germline ends of V and J, which lose 5 bases and 5 bases respectively. The full variable domain, with segments outside the CDR3 supplied by the reference TRBV18 and TRBJ2-5 proteins, appears as NAGVMQNPRHLVRRRGQEARLRCSPMKGHSHVYWYRQLPEEGLKFMVYLQKENIIDESGMPKERFSAEFPKEGPSILRIQQVVRGDSAAYFCASSTTVGGRETQYFGPGTRLLVL.